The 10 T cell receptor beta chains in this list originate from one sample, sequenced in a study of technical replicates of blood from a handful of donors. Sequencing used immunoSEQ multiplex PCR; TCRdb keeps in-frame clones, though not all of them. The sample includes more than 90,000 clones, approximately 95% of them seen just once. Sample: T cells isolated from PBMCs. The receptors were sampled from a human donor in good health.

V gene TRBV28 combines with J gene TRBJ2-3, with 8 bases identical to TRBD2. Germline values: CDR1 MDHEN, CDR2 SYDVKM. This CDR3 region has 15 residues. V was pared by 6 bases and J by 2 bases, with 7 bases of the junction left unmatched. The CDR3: CASSSTSEFTDTQYF. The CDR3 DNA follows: TGTGCCAGCAGCTCGACTAGCGAGTTCACAGATACGCAGTATTTT. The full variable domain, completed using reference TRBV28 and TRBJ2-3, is DVKVTQSSRYLVKRTGEKVFLECVQDMDHENMFWYRQDPGLGLRLIYFSYDVKMKEKGDIPEGYSVSREKKERFSLILESASTNQTSMYLCASSSTSEFTDTQYFGPGTRLTVL.

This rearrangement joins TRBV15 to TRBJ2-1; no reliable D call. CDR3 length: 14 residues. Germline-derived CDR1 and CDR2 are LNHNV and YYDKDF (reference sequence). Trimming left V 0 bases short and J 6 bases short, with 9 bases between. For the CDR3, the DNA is TGTGCCACCAGCAGAGATCTATTACCCAATGAGCAGTTCTTC. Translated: CATSRDLLPNEQFF.

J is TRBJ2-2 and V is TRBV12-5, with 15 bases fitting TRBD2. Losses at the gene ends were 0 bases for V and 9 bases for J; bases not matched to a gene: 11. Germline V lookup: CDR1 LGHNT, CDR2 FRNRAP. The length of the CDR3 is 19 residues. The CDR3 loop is CASGLVLGTSGGSHRELFF. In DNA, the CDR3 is TGTGCTAGTGGTTTGGTACTAGGGACTAGCGGGGGGTCCCACCGGGAGCTGTTTTTT.

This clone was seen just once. The CDR3 nucleotides are TGCAGCGTTGAAGATTTTCAAGCCGCCACCGGGGAGCTGTTTTTT. Protein: CSVEDFQAATGELFF. This chain joins TRBV29-1 and TRBJ2-2; no clear D. V dropped 0 bases and J dropped 4 bases, with 12 bases sitting between them. There are 15 residues in the CDR3. Per the germline V gene, CDR1 is SQVTM and CDR2 is ANQGSEA.

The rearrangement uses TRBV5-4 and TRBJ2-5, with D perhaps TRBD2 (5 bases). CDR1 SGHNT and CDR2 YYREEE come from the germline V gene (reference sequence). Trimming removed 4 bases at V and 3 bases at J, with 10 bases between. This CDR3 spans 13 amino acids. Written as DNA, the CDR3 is TGTGCCAGCAGCCCCGGACTGGAAGAGACCCAGTACTTC. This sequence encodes CASSPGLEETQYF.

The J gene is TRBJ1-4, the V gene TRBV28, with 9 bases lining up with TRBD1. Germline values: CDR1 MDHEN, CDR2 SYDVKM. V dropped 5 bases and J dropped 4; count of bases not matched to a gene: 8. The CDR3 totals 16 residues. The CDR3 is CASSDYRGRDNEKLFF. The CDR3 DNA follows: TGTGCCAGCAGTGACTACAGGGGGCGGGATAATGAAAAACTGTTTTTT.

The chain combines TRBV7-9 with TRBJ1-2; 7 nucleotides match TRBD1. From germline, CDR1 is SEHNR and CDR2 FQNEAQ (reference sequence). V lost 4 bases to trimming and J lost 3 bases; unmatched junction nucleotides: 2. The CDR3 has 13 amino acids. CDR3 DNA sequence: TGTGCCAGCAGCTCCGGGACAGACTATGGCTACACCTTC. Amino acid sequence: CASSSGTDYGYTF.

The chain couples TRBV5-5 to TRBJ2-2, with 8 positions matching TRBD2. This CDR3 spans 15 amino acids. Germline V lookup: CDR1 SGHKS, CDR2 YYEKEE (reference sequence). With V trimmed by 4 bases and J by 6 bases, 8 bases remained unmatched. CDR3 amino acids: CASSVTGGVAGELFF. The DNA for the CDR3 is TGTGCCAGCAGCGTTACCGGGGGGGTGGCCGGGGAGCTGTTTTTT.

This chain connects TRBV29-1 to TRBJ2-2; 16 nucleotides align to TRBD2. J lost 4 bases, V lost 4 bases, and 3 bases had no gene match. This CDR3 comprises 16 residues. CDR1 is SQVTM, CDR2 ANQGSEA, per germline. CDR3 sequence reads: CSVVGTSGRGTGELFF. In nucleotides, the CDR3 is TGCAGCGTTGTAGGGACTAGCGGGAGGGGCACCGGGGAGCTGTTTTTT.

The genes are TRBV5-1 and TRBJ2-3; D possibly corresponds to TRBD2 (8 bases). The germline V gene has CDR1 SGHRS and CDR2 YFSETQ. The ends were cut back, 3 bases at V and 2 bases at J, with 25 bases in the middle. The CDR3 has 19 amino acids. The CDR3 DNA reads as TGCGCCAGCAGCTCGACCCTGAGCGGGGGACAGAAAGTCACAGATACGCAGTATTTT. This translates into CASSSTLSGGQKVTDTQYF.